This TCR beta chain emerged from a study of T cells in Graves' hyperthyroidism and ophthalmopathy. Study-wide findings and caveats: Peripheral blood also featured most of the thyroid clonotypes expanded above 0.001. Using 13 V-J features, a model discriminated ophthalmopathy from stable hyperthyroidism.

RNA transcripts gave rise to amplified TCR beta CDR3 regions. The TCR CDR3 first-round RT-PCR relied on the HTBI primer set. TCRdb re-called the multiplex PCR reads through MiXCR, storing one row per CDR3 protein. The table has about 210,000 distinct CDR3 sequences, approximately 17% seen once; the top ten hold around 52%. Concerning this clonotype itself: Its antigen is not known.

Material: blood. The clonotype comes from a man between 50 and 59 years old with Graves' hyperthyroidism.

CDR3 amino acids: CASSYKDPFFHVTQYF. CDR3 in DNA: TGTGCCAGCAGTTACAAGGATCCTTTTTTTCACGTGACCCAGTACTTC. The V and J genes are TRBV6-5 and TRBJ2-5; D unclear. The germline V gene encodes CDR1 MNHEY and CDR2 SVGAGI. There are 16 residues in the CDR3. The germline V and J ends were trimmed by 2 bases and 7 bases, with 20 bases remaining between them.